These 18 T cell receptor beta chains were all obtained from the same sample, sequenced in a study of T cells in Graves' hyperthyroidism and ophthalmopathy. RNA transcripts served as the template for amplifying TCR beta CDR3 regions. First-round RT-PCR of the TCR CDR3 relied on the HTBI primer set. TCRdb ran MiXCR on the multiplex PCR reads and lists one entry per CDR3 protein. The sample lists a few hundred thousand distinct CDR3 sequences; around 45% were seen once. The material sequenced was peripheral blood or thyroid tissue (not recorded which). These receptors were collected from a woman aged 18-35 years with Graves' hyperthyroidism.

This clonotype was counted at least ten times. V gene TRBV7-9 combines with J gene TRBJ2-5; no clear D. Trimming took off 2 bases at V and 0 bases at J, with 7 bases between the two ends. This CDR3 contains 14 residues. Germline V gene lookup returns CDR1 SEHNR and CDR2 FQNEAQ (reference sequence). The CDR3 is CASSLLGYQETQYF. CDR3 DNA: TGTGCCAGCAGCTTACTGGGATACCAAGAGACCCAGTACTTC.

The chain couples TRBV6-6 to TRBJ1-4; D ambiguous. V lost 6 bases, J lost 5 bases, and 10 bases lay in between. This CDR3 contains 13 residues. CDR1 is MNHNY, CDR2 SVGAGI, per germline (reference sequence). CDR3 region: CASRRTENEKLFF. CDR3 coding DNA: TGTGCCAGCAGGAGGACGGAAAATGAAAAACTGTTTTTT.

Notes on this clonotype: A much bigger clone sits one base away, suggesting this may be a read error. The V and J genes are TRBV20-1 and TRBJ2-7, with D tentatively TRBD2 (6 bases). CDR3 length: 14 amino acids. CDR1 and CDR2 from the germline V gene are DFQATT and SNEGSKA (reference sequence). V gave up 3 bases and J gave up 4 bases, with 16 bases separating them. In DNA, the CDR3 is TGCAGTGCTAGGCCCGGCGGGAAGGGGTACGAGCAGTACTTC. Translating it yields CSARPGGKGYEQYF.

A word on this clonotype: Just one base apart from a much larger clone, this may be a read error. The chain couples TRBV5-4 to TRBJ2-7; D ambiguous. The CDR3 covers 14 residues. V gave up 1 base and J gave up 3 bases, with 11 bases separating them. The V gene's germline CDR1 is SGHNT and CDR2 YYREEE (reference sequence). The CDR3 loop reads CASSLSPEYYEQYF. The DNA for the CDR3 is TGTGCCAGCAGCTTGAGTCCAGAGTACTACGAGCAGTACTTC.

The chain joins TRBV20-1 to TRBJ1-2; 7 bases align to TRBD1. V shed 1 base and J 8 bases; nucleotides not matched to a gene: 7. Germline V gene data show CDR1 as DFQATT and CDR2 as SNEGSKA (reference sequence). The CDR3 is made up of 13 amino acids. The CDR3, as DNA: TGCAGTGCTAGAGTAGAGGGGGCTGGGGGCTACACCTTC. Protein product: CSARVEGAGGYTF.

This chain connects TRBV29-1 to TRBJ1-1; 7 bases agree with TRBD1. Germline V CDR1 and CDR2: SQVTM, ANQGSEA. The ends lost 8 bases at V and 1 base at J; junction bases unmatched: 13. The CDR3 length is 15 residues. CDR3 sequence (DNA): TGCAGCAGTCGGCGGACAGGTCGGGCGAACACTGAAGCTTTCTTT. Its translation is CSSRRTGRANTEAFF. Supplemented by reference TRBV29-1 and TRBJ1-1, the full variable domain reads SAVISQKPSRDICQRGTSLTIQCQVDSQVTMMFWYRQQPGQSLTLIATANQGSEATYESGFVIDKFPISRPNLTFSTLTVSNMSPEDSSIYLCSSRRTGRANTEAFFGQGTRLTVV.

The chain employs TRBV7-3 and TRBJ1-4, with a weak D call TRBD1 (5 bases). CDR3 length: 17 amino acids. CDR1 and CDR2 (germline): SGHTA, FQGTGA. Trimming took off 1 base at V and 10 bases at J, with 22 bases between the two ends. The chain's CDR3 is CASSLREPQGVSGKLFF. The CDR3 DNA sequence: TGTGCCAGCAGCTTAAGGGAGCCGCAGGGCGTTTCGGGAAAACTGTTTTTT.

About this clonotype: A read error may produce the germline difference seen at one junction end. The chain uses TRBV7-7 and TRBJ2-5, with D perhaps TRBD2 (7 bases). This CDR3 is 16 amino acids long. Germline V gene data show CDR1 as SSHAT and CDR2 as FNYEAQ (reference sequence). In DNA form, the CDR3 reads TGTGCTAGCAGCTCACAGGGCCCGGGGGGAAAAGAGACCCAGTACTTC. Residues: CASSSQGPGGKETQYF.

This clonotype has ten or more counts. V is TRBV27 and J is TRBJ2-2, with D perhaps given as TRBD1 or TRBD2 (5 bases each). CDR3 length: 15 amino acids. V lost 1 base and J 6 bases, leaving 12 bases between the germline ends. In germline, CDR1 is MNHEY, CDR2 SMNVEV (reference sequence). CDR3 DNA sequence: TGTGCCAGCAGTTTATGGGACGGTTCTTCCGGGGAGCTGTTTTTT. Its protein is CASSLWDGSSGELFF.

This clonotype was seen at least ten times. Written as DNA, the CDR3 is TGCGCCAGCTCCCGGGCCCAGGGGGACACCGGGGAGCTGTTTTTT. Its protein is CASSRAQGDTGELFF. The V gene is TRBV5-1, the J gene TRBJ2-2, with 7 nucleotides matching TRBD1. Germline-derived CDR1 and CDR2 are SGHRS and YFSETQ. The CDR3 sequence is 15 residues long. After removal of 7 bases from V and 3 bases from J, the junction contained 9 bases not matched to a gene. Full variable domain (remainder filled in from reference TRBV5-1 and TRBJ2-2): KAGVTQTPRYLIKTRGQQVTLSCSPISGHRSVSWYQQTPGQGLQFLFEYFSETQRNKGNFPGRFSGRQFSNSRSEMNVSTLELGDSALYLCASSRAQGDTGELFFGEGSRLTVL.

This clonotype was detected many times. This chain links TRBV15 with TRBJ1-4; D is possibly TRBD1 (6 bases). Germline assignment: CDR1 LNHNV and CDR2 YYDKDF (reference sequence). This CDR3 has 18 residues. Deletions cut 1 base from V and 5 bases from J, with 20 bases between. CDR3 in DNA: TGTGCCACCAGCAGAGGCGCGACAGGAGGACGCCGCAATGAAAAACTGTTTTTT. It codes for CATSRGATGGRRNEKLFF.

The chain is built from TRBV12-3 or TRBV12-4 and TRBJ2-5; TRBD1 aligns across 9 bases. This CDR3 comprises 15 residues. V lost 3 bases and J lost 3; bases outside the gene matches: 5. The CDR3 DNA reads as TGTGCCAGCAGTTTCCGGGACAGGGTGGAAGAGACCCAGTACTTC. This encodes CASSFRDRVEETQYF.

A note on this clonotype: A much larger clonotype is one base distant, so this may be a read error. The V call is TRBV9, the J call TRBJ1-4; D gene uncertain. CDR1 SGDLS and CDR2 YYNGEE come from the germline V gene. The CDR3 covers 13 residues. CDR3 region: CVSSSRENEKLFF. The CDR3 bases are TGCGTCAGCAGCTCGAGAGAAAATGAAAAACTGTTTTTT.

The CDR3 region has the DNA TGTGCCAGCAGCTTGTGGCAGGGGTCCCCCAATGAGCAGTTCTTC. Translation: CASSLWQGSPNEQFF. This chain uses TRBV5-6 with TRBJ2-1, with a weak D call TRBD1 (6 bases). Trimming left V 1 base short and J 6 bases short, with 14 bases between. CDR1 is SGHDT, CDR2 YYEEEE, per germline. The CDR3 covers 15 residues.

The chain combines TRBV7-9 with TRBJ1-4, with D unclear. Germline loops: CDR1 SEHNR, CDR2 FQNEAQ (reference sequence). The V and J ends lost 4 bases and 5 bases respectively, with 8 bases between them. This CDR3 contains 13 residues. DNA of the CDR3: TGTGCCAGCAGCTCGCGCAACAATGAAAAACTGTTTTTT. It translates to CASSSRNNEKLFF.

J is TRBJ2-7 and V is TRBV7-3; D is possibly TRBD2 (6 bases). The CDR3 is 14 residues long. Germline V lookup: CDR1 SGHTA, CDR2 FQGTGA. V was trimmed by 2 bases and J by 7 bases, leaving 15 bases between them. This CDR3 is CASSLGGGYNEQYF. The CDR3 DNA sequence: TGTGCCAGCAGCTTAGGGGGAGGATACAATGAGCAGTACTTC.

The J gene is TRBJ2-5, the V gene TRBV12-3 or TRBV12-4; D may correspond to TRBD1 or TRBD2 (5 bases each). Deletions cut 3 bases from V and 5 bases from J, with 10 bases between. CDR3 length: 13 residues. The DNA of the CDR3 is TGTGCCAGCAGTTTGGGACGACACGAGACCCAGTACTTC. It is translated as CASSLGRHETQYF.

In the case of this clonotype: A much bigger clone sits one base away, suggesting this may be a read error. Because it lacks the conserved phenylalanine or tryptophan at the end, this CDR3 is likely a read error. The rearrangement links TRBV4-1 to TRBJ2-7, with 8 bases that match TRBD1. This CDR3 spans 16 amino acids. The V segment lost 6 bases and the J segment 3 bases; nucleotides outside the gene matches: 13. Germline V gene lookup returns CDR1 MGHRA and CDR2 YSYEKL. The CDR3 is CASSSNPDRAFYEQYL. DNA for the CDR3: TGCGCCAGCAGTTCAAATCCGGACAGGGCCTTCTACGAGCAGTACCTC.